Following are 20 T cell receptor beta chains from one sample sequenced in a study of blood T cell repertoires in COVID-19. TCRdb's copy holds only in-frame clones and misses some; the assay was immunoSEQ multiplex PCR. The sample consists of 150,000 to 200,000 clones, about 88% of them appearing once. Specimen: peripheral blood. The source is a man aged 18-30 years who had recovered from COVID-19.

V gene TRBV27 combines with J gene TRBJ1-1; the D gene is possibly TRBD1 (6 bases). Trimming removed 3 bases at V and 5 bases at J, with 13 bases between. The CDR3 sequence is 14 residues long. Germline V lookup: CDR1 MNHEY, CDR2 SMNVEV (reference sequence). CDR3: CASSFSTGRTEAFF. The CDR3 nucleotides are TGTGCCAGCAGTTTTTCTACAGGGAGAACTGAAGCTTTCTTT.

The chain links TRBV5-1 to TRBJ2-3, with 8 bases matching TRBD2. The CDR3 extends over 17 amino acids. Germline CDR1 is SGHRS and CDR2 is YFSETQ. Losses at the gene ends were 0 bases for V and 1 base for J; bases not matched to a gene: 7. The DNA of the CDR3 is TGCGCCAGCAGCTTGGTTCGTCCAGCGGGGGGCACAGATACGCAGTATTTT. Amino acids: CASSLVRPAGGTDTQYF.

The CDR3: CASSLGTSDEQFF. CDR3 nucleotides: TGTGCCAGTAGTCTGGGGACTAGCGATGAGCAGTTCTTC. The J gene is TRBJ2-1, the V gene TRBV19; 10 positions match TRBD2. With V trimmed by 5 bases and J by 8 bases, 3 bases remained unmatched. Germline assignment: CDR1 LNHDA and CDR2 SQIVND (reference sequence). The CDR3 is made up of 13 amino acids.

This chain connects TRBV24-1 to TRBJ1-5; D might be TRBD1 (5 bases). Between the trimmed V and J ends, which lost 7 bases and 9 bases, there was a span of 15 bases. Germline values: CDR1 KGHDR, CDR2 SFDVKD. The CDR3 runs to 13 residues. CDR3 sequence (DNA): TGTGCCACCAGCGCTGAGGGAGGGACGCCCCAGCATTTT. Translating gives CATSAEGGTPQHF.

There are a few counts of this clone. Other nucleotide sequences in the sample specify the same CDR3. The chain recombines TRBV2 with TRBJ1-1; 8 nucleotides agree with TRBD1. The CDR3 length is 13 residues. Trimming took 6 bases from V and 2 from J; bases not matched to a gene: 2. Germline CDR1 and CDR2: SNHLY and FYNNEI. This CDR3 reads CASSGQGNTEAFF. CDR3 nucleotides: TGTGCCAGCAGCGGACAGGGTAACACTGAAGCTTTCTTT.

The chain is built from TRBV18 and TRBJ2-3; the D gene is possibly TRBD2 (5 bases). The germline V gene has CDR1 KGHSH and CDR2 LQKENI. Trimming shortened V by 3 bases and J by 4 bases, and 17 bases separated the two germline ends. This CDR3 comprises 16 residues. The CDR3 here is CASSPTRAPRSDTQYF. CDR3 nucleotides: TGTGCCAGCTCACCCACTAGGGCGCCGCGTTCAGATACGCAGTATTTT. Full variable domain (outside the CDR3, taken from reference TRBV18 and TRBJ2-3): NAGVMQNPRHLVRRRGQEARLRCSPMKGHSHVYWYRQLPEEGLKFMVYLQKENIIDESGMPKERFSAEFPKEGPSILRIQQVVRGDSAAYFCASSPTRAPRSDTQYFGPGTRLTVL.

The chain has TRBV7-9 and TRBJ2-1; 11 bases map to TRBD2. Unmatched junction bases numbered 16, after V lost 7 bases and J lost 8 bases. Germline V gives CDR1 SEHNR, CDR2 FQNEAQ (reference sequence). The CDR3 has 17 residues. In nucleotides, the CDR3 is TGTGCCAGCACCGGGACTAGCGGCATCCAAAAGGGGGATGAGCAGTTCTTC. Translating it yields CASTGTSGIQKGDEQFF.

The V call is TRBV4-1, the J call TRBJ2-7; D is ambiguous. V lost 1 base, J lost 0 bases, and 7 bases lay in between. The CDR3 is made up of 14 amino acids. Per germline, CDR1 MGHRA and CDR2 YSYEKL. CDR3 DNA sequence: TGCGCCAGCAGCCAAGCCGAGAGCTCCTACGAGCAGTACTTC. As protein: CASSQAESSYEQYF.

The CDR3 DNA sequence: TGTGCCAGCAGCGTAGGTGGGGGGGCGCGAGGCTACACCTTC. Translating gives CASSVGGGARGYTF. The chain links TRBV9 to TRBJ1-2, with D maybe TRBD1 (6 bases). The CDR3 sequence is 14 residues long. Trimming took 0 bases from V and 8 from J, leaving 14 bases between them. Germline V lookup: CDR1 SGDLS, CDR2 YYNGEE.

This clone was seen just once. V and J are TRBV7-2 and TRBJ2-1; D unclear. The length of the CDR3 is 14 residues. Germline V gene lookup returns CDR1 SGHTA and CDR2 FQGNSA. The V and J ends lost 1 base and 6 bases respectively, with 10 bases between them. The CDR3 region has the DNA TGTGCCAGCAGCTTAGGAGTTCTGAGCAATGAGCAGTTCTTC. This translates into CASSLGVLSNEQFF.

CDR3 in DNA: TGCGCCAGCAGCGTGGACAGTGCTTCCTACGAGCAGTACTTC. This codes for CASSVDSASYEQYF. V usage is TRBV5-1 and J usage is TRBJ2-7; perhaps TRBD1 as D (6 bases). CDR1 and CDR2 from the germline V gene are SGHRS and YFSETQ. V was pared by 4 bases and J by 1 base, with 12 bases between. This CDR3 spans 14 amino acids.

The V and J genes are TRBV7-2 and TRBJ2-4, with TRBD1 identical over 8 bases. This CDR3 is built from 16 residues. The germline V gene encodes CDR1 SGHTA and CDR2 FQGNSA. Unmatched junction bases numbered 4, after V lost 2 bases and J lost 1 base. Written as DNA, the CDR3 is TGTGCCAGCAGCTTACTCTGGACAGGGGCCAAAAACATTCAGTACTTC. Protein: CASSLLWTGAKNIQYF.

The genes are TRBV3-1 (or the pseudogene TRBV3-2) and TRBJ1-5, with D possibly being TRBD1 (6 bases). CDR3 size: 15 residues. Trimming left V 3 bases short and J 5 bases short, with 14 bases between. Germline-derived CDR1 and CDR2 are LGHDT and YNNKEL (reference sequence). The CDR3 DNA sequence: TGTGCCAGCAGCCATCTTTTGGGGGCGGATCAGCCCCAGCATTTT. Residues: CASSHLLGADQPQHF.

The chain uses TRBV10-3 and TRBJ1-3, with D maybe TRBD1 (6 bases). Trimming cost V 3 bases and J 4 bases, with 10 bases left between them. Per germline, CDR1 ENHRY and CDR2 SYGVKD. This CDR3 contains 14 residues. The CDR3 DNA is TGTGCCATCAGTGAACAGGGTCCGGGAAACACCATATATTTT. Protein sequence: CAISEQGPGNTIYF.

This chain connects TRBV27 to TRBJ1-1, with D unclear. CDR1 and CDR2 (germline): MNHEY, SMNVEV (reference sequence). V dropped 3 bases and J dropped 6 bases, with 14 bases sitting between them. This CDR3 contains 14 residues. The DNA of the CDR3 is TGTGCCAGCAGTTTGCGTGCCCGCGGTGCTGAAGCTTTCTTT. This gives the protein CASSLRARGAEAFF.

The V call is TRBV5-1, the J call TRBJ1-3; no clear D. The V gene's germline CDR1 is SGHRS and CDR2 YFSETQ. Trimming removed 0 bases at V and 0 bases at J, with 7 bases between. This CDR3 is built from 15 residues. CDR3 nucleotide sequence: TGCGCCAGCAGCTTGGGCACGCGCTCTGGAAACACCATATATTTT. It codes for CASSLGTRSGNTIYF.

The genes are TRBV29-1 and TRBJ2-4; D gene unclear. The CDR3 spans 15 residues. With 6 bases removed from V and 0 bases from J, the gap between germline ends came to 15 bases. Germline V gene sequence: CDR1 SQVTM, CDR2 ANQGSEA. CDR3 DNA: TGCAGCGTAAACCCGGGTGAACTAGCCAAAAACATTCAGTACTTC. Translating gives CSVNPGELAKNIQYF. The entire variable domain, with the rest obtained from reference TRBV29-1 and TRBJ2-4, is as follows: SAVISQKPSRDICQRGTSLTIQCQVDSQVTMMFWYRQQPGQSLTLIATANQGSEATYESGFVIDKFPISRPNLTFSTLTVSNMSPEDSSIYLCSVNPGELAKNIQYFGAGTRLSVL.

In DNA, the CDR3 is TGCAGCGTTGTGGTTCGGCTAGCCGACGAGCAGTACTTC. Its protein is CSVVVRLADEQYF. The genes are TRBV29-1 and TRBJ2-7, with a possible D match to TRBD2 (5 bases). CDR3 length: 13 residues. From germline, CDR1 is SQVTM and CDR2 ANQGSEA. The V gene lost 4 bases and the J gene lost 5 bases, with 15 bases spanning the gap.

This chain links TRBV5-4 with TRBJ1-2; no reliable D call. There are 14 residues in the CDR3. Germline V CDR1 and CDR2: SGHNT, YYREEE (reference sequence). V was shortened by 4 bases and J by 7 bases, with 17 bases between the two germline ends. Here the CDR3 reads CASSLGSGESGYTF. The CDR3 DNA reads TGTGCCAGCAGCCTGGGGTCCGGGGAAAGTGGCTACACCTTC.

Here the CDR3 reads CASSRLADTDTQYF. For the CDR3, the DNA is TGTGCCAGCAGCCGACTAGCGGACACAGATACGCAGTATTTT. The chain joins TRBV25-1 to TRBJ2-3; 9 nucleotides agree with TRBD2. The V segment lost 6 bases and the J segment 2 bases; nucleotides outside the gene matches: 3. Germline CDR1 and CDR2: MGHDK and SYGVNS. There are 14 residues in the CDR3.